These T cell receptor beta chains were read from a single sample in a study of cytomegalovirus exposure and HLA in healthy donors. The protocol was immunoSEQ multiplex PCR, while the TCRdb copy is restricted to in-frame clones and leaves out a portion. The sample yields more than 85,000 clones, over 60% seen once. Sequencing was done on a sample of PBMCs. Every receptor here comes from a woman aged 30 to 39 in good health and CMV-seronegative. Each CDR3 is given with its conserved first and last residue.

j_gene: TRBJ2-1
v_gene: TRBV9
CDR3aa: CASTRGQNSYNEQFF

j_gene: TRBJ1-5
v_gene: TRBV19
CDR3aa: CASSIPRGPNQPQHF

j_gene: TRBJ2-3
v_gene: TRBV30
CDR3aa: CAWSLTSDADTQYF

j_gene: TRBJ1-5
v_gene: TRBV28
CDR3aa: CASSLRRLSPQPQHF

j_gene: TRBJ1-2
v_gene: TRBV28
CDR3aa: CASSPPGQLNYGYTF

j_gene: TRBJ2-3
v_gene: TRBV6-5
CDR3aa: CASSYSPGDTQYF

j_gene: TRBJ1-1
v_gene: TRBV10-1
CDR3aa: CAGLRQGTEAFF

j_gene: TRBJ2-3
v_gene: TRBV4-2
CDR3aa: CASSQVQDSGTADTQYF

j_gene: TRBJ1-5
v_gene: TRBV5-6
CDR3aa: CASSLRGGVQPQHF

j_gene: TRBJ2-3
v_gene: TRBV4-3
CDR3aa: CASSQTVLAGGSDTQYF

j_gene: TRBJ2-3
v_gene: TRBV4-3
CDR3aa: CASSQDLGGTPGDTQYF

j_gene: TRBJ2-2
v_gene: TRBV4-3
CDR3aa: CASSQDGTGGITGELFF

j_gene: TRBJ2-7
v_gene: TRBV11-2
CDR3aa: CASSFGQGKYF

j_gene: TRBJ2-1
v_gene: TRBV7-3
CDR3aa: CASSLNSWNEQFF

j_gene: TRBJ1-2
v_gene: TRBV7-2
CDR3aa: CASSSYGYTF

j_gene: TRBJ2-2
v_gene: TRBV29-1
CDR3aa: CSVEGLTETGELFF

j_gene: TRBJ2-7
v_gene: TRBV5-8
CDR3aa: CASSLGQGNYEQYF

j_gene: TRBJ2-3
v_gene: TRBV6-6
CDR3aa: CASSVRTDTQYF

j_gene: TRBJ2-4
v_gene: TRBV19
CDR3aa: CASSGRIKGTRYF

j_gene: TRBJ2-7
v_gene: TRBV4-1
CDR3aa: CASSRTGAGGSYEQYF

j_gene: TRBJ2-7
v_gene: TRBV27
CDR3aa: CASSPGQDSYEQYF

j_gene: TRBJ1-5
v_gene: TRBV27
CDR3aa: CASSPGGVQRPQHF

j_gene: TRBJ1-6
v_gene: TRBV18
CDR3aa: CASSPYRPPNSPLHF

j_gene: TRBJ1-4
v_gene: TRBV6-1
CDR3aa: CASSGSHHGREKLFF

j_gene: TRBJ2-5
v_gene: TRBV6-5
CDR3aa: CASSYTKRTGQETQYF

j_gene: TRBJ1-2
v_gene: TRBV7-9
CDR3aa: CASSLMAGESGYTF

j_gene: TRBJ2-2
v_gene: TRBV4-2
CDR3aa: CASSQALGANTGELFF

j_gene: TRBJ2-1
v_gene: TRBV29-1
CDR3aa: CSAPSPDRGSYNEQFF

j_gene: TRBJ1-1
v_gene: TRBV19
CDR3aa: CASSSSGEGTEAFF

j_gene: TRBJ1-6
v_gene: TRBV4-1
CDR3aa: CASSQEIGTTSSPLHF

j_gene: TRBJ2-7
v_gene: TRBV27
CDR3aa: CASSAQGSEQYF

j_gene: TRBJ1-5
v_gene: TRBV7-2
CDR3aa: CASSGGTGRNQPQHF

j_gene: TRBJ2-7
v_gene: TRBV15
CDR3aa: CATSGDLVIRDKSSYEQYF

j_gene: TRBJ2-1
v_gene: TRBV27
CDR3aa: CASSYSSYNEQFF

j_gene: TRBJ1-6
v_gene: TRBV27
CDR3aa: CASSLGLLHNSPLHF

j_gene: TRBJ2-7
v_gene: TRBV2
CDR3aa: CASSDSTGNSYEQYF

j_gene: TRBJ2-1
v_gene: TRBV6-4
CDR3aa: CASSAGQFYNEQFF

j_gene: TRBJ2-6
v_gene: TRBV6-1
CDR3aa: CASSASSGANVLTF

j_gene: TRBJ2-5
v_gene: TRBV29-1
CDR3aa: CSVEGQAQETQYF

j_gene: TRBJ1-1
v_gene: TRBV30
CDR3aa: CAWSGRNTEAFF

j_gene: TRBJ1-2
v_gene: TRBV5-8
CDR3aa: CASSLRGGYTF

j_gene: TRBJ2-7
v_gene: TRBV4-2
CDR3aa: CASSQDGQTEQYF

j_gene: TRBJ2-5
v_gene: TRBV7-6
CDR3aa: CASSLAGAGQQETQYF

j_gene: TRBJ1-2
v_gene: TRBV19
CDR3aa: CASSFRQVGDYGYTF

j_gene: TRBJ2-3
v_gene: TRBV6-6
CDR3aa: CASSYPLAGDTDTQYF

j_gene: TRBJ2-7
v_gene: TRBV27
CDR3aa: CASSFGTGPEQYF

j_gene: TRBJ2-1
v_gene: TRBV4-1
CDR3aa: CASSQDSDSQFYNEQFF

j_gene: TRBJ1-5
v_gene: TRBV6-6
CDR3aa: CASSPGQGTGSPQHF

j_gene: TRBJ2-3
v_gene: TRBV18
CDR3aa: CASSPLLAGTDTQYF

j_gene: TRBJ2-1
v_gene: TRBV14
CDR3aa: CASSEGLAGGPYEQFF

j_gene: TRBJ1-5
v_gene: TRBV7-9
CDR3aa: CASSSTGSNQPQHF

j_gene: TRBJ1-1
v_gene: TRBV30
CDR3aa: CACGRGVSEAFF

j_gene: TRBJ2-7
v_gene: TRBV7-8
CDR3aa: CASSQPGQAYDEQYF